This T cell receptor beta chain came from a study of T-cell memory formation after mild COVID-19. On the study more broadly: TCR clusters were mostly donor specific. General study findings and limits: The CD4+ clones that contracted clustered mainly within CM and EM, and the CD8+ clones concentrated in EMRA.

TCRdb fed the 5' RACE reads into MiXCR, producing one record per CDR3 protein. The sample records fewer than 650,000 distinct CDR3 sequences, roughly 20% being singletons. Looked up from germline, CDR1 is SGHAT and CDR2 is FQNNGV. V was pared by 5 bases and J by 1 base, with 10 bases of the junction left unmatched. The CDR3 is 17 residues long. With regard to this clonotype: Antigen unknown.

The chain is built from TRBV11-2 and TRBJ1-1; 10 bases align to TRBD1. The TCR comes from an adult woman who had mild COVID-19 (a few samples of this study predate the infection). Cell type and time point are not known. The source material was PBMCs or a T cell subset sorted from them (not recorded which). In nucleotides, the CDR3 is TGTGCCAGCAGCCCCAAGACAGGGGGCTTGAAGAACACTGAAGCTTTCTTT. Its protein product is CASSPKTGGLKNTEAFF.